These 25 T cell receptor beta chains were sequenced from one sample in a study of prognosis after radiotherapy for stage I lung cancer. CDR3 of TCR beta was amplified from genomic DNA via a two-round multiplex PCR. For every TRBV and TRBJ gene, a specific primer was used in first-round PCR. TCRdb re-derived calls from the multiplex PCR reads in MiXCR, one entry per CDR3 protein. The sample yields just over 30,000 distinct CDR3 sequences, about 32% seen once. The sequencing used PBMCs, collected before or after stereotactic body radiation therapy (not recorded which). The receptors here all came from a donor at least 50 years old with non-small cell lung cancer.

This clonotype was picked up many times. The chain employs TRBV7-8 and TRBJ2-1, with D tentatively TRBD1 (6 bases). Deletions cut 4 bases from V and 7 bases from J, with 11 bases between. The CDR3 is 13 amino acids. In germline, CDR1 is SGHVS, CDR2 FQNEAQ. Written as DNA, the CDR3 is TGTGCCAGCAGCTCCAACAGGGAGAATGAGCAGTTCTTC. Amino acid sequence: CASSSNRENEQFF.

Judged by abundance, this clonotype is medium-sized. The chain employs TRBV6-1 and TRBJ1-6, with D unresolved. The CDR3 extends over 14 amino acids. Trimming removed 3 bases at V and 7 bases at J, with 10 bases between. Germline V gene sequence: CDR1 MNHNS, CDR2 SASEGT. The CDR3, as DNA: TGTGCCAGCAGTGACGGAACGTACAATTCACCCCTCCACTTT. Translated: CASSDGTYNSPLHF.

This clonotype was picked up many times. This chain joins TRBV7-8 and TRBJ2-3; D is undetermined. Looked up from germline, CDR1 is SGHVS and CDR2 is FQNEAQ. CDR3 size: 13 residues. V lost 5 bases and J 4 bases, leaving 10 bases between the germline ends. CDR3 nucleotides: TGTGCCAGCAGCCCGCGGAGTCCAGATACGCAGTATTTT. Translation: CASSPRSPDTQYF.

In this sample, this clonotype turned up many times. The chain joins TRBV5-1 to TRBJ2-4, with 8 bases lining up with TRBD1. The ends lost 4 bases at V and 2 bases at J; junction bases unmatched: 2. Germline-derived CDR1 and CDR2 are SGHRS and YFSETQ. There are 14 residues in the CDR3. In DNA form, the CDR3 reads TGCGCCAGCAGCCCAGGGGGCACCAAAAACATTCAGTACTTC. It is translated as CASSPGGTKNIQYF.

This clonotype came up many times. The V and J genes are TRBV12-5 and TRBJ2-1; the D call may be TRBD1 or TRBD2 (5 bases each). CDR1 is LGHNT and CDR2 is FRNRAP in the germline V gene. V was trimmed by 4 bases and J by 6 bases, leaving 10 bases between them. The CDR3 covers 13 residues. The CDR3 region is CASGWGGGNEQFF. As DNA, the CDR3 is TGTGCTAGTGGTTGGGGTGGGGGCAATGAGCAGTTCTTC.

A remark on this clonotype: Relative to the germline gene, one junction end is altered; a read error may explain this. The chain couples TRBV12-3 or TRBV12-4 to TRBJ2-6, with a possible D match to TRBD1 (6 bases). The CDR3 runs 16 residues. CDR3 nucleotide sequence: TGTGCCAGCAGTTTCTTTATGGCCCCCCAGGGGAACGTCATGACTTTC. Translated: CASSFFMAPQGNVMTF.

Many counts were recorded for this clonotype. This chain joins TRBV3-1 and TRBJ2-7, with TRBD2 matching over 11 bases. CDR1 is LGHDT and CDR2 is YNNKEL in the germline V gene (reference sequence). The CDR3 is 17 residues long. The V gene end was trimmed by 1 base and the J gene end by 0 bases; junction bases not matched to a gene: 5. CDR3: CASSQASGRWSSYEQYF. Written as DNA, the CDR3 is TGTGCCAGCAGCCAAGCTAGCGGGAGGTGGAGCTCCTACGAGCAGTACTTC.

This clonotype has at least ten counts. The gene calls are TRBV18 and TRBJ2-1; TRBD1 is a possible D gene (6 bases). The CDR3 covers 14 residues. The V and J ends lost 6 bases and 5 bases respectively, with 14 bases between them. Germline assignment: CDR1 KGHSH and CDR2 LQKENI. The CDR3, as DNA: TGTGCCAGCTCTCGCCGACAGGCCGACAATGAGCAGTTCTTC. Protein sequence: CASSRRQADNEQFF. Filled out from reference TRBV18 and TRBJ2-1, the complete variable domain reads NAGVMQNPRHLVRRRGQEARLRCSPMKGHSHVYWYRQLPEEGLKFMVYLQKENIIDESGMPKERFSAEFPKEGPSILRIQQVVRGDSAAYFCASSRRQADNEQFFGPGTRLTVL.

This clonotype was observed many times. The chain couples TRBV20-1 to TRBJ2-1, with D perhaps TRBD2 (5 bases). V was pared by 5 bases and J by 7 bases, with 12 bases between. This CDR3 contains 12 residues. CDR1 and CDR2 (germline): DFQATT, SNEGSKA (reference sequence). CDR3 region: CSAPGLRNEQFF. The DNA for the CDR3 is TGCAGTGCTCCCGGACTGAGGAATGAGCAGTTCTTC.

About this clonotype: A much more abundant neighbour one base away suggests this may be a read error. J is TRBJ2-1 and V is TRBV10-3; 13 nucleotides line up with TRBD2. The CDR3 loop spans 14 amino acids. The germline CDR1 and CDR2 sequences are ENHRY and SYGVKD. Unmatched junction bases numbered 3, after V lost 2 bases and J lost 11 bases. CDR3: CAISEVLAGGKQFF. In nucleotides, the CDR3 is TGTGCCATCAGTGAGGTACTAGCGGGAGGGAAGCAGTTCTTC.

Details on this clonotype: This likely stems from a read error, as it lies one base from a far larger clone. Because the CDR3 is missing its conserved closing phenylalanine or tryptophan, this is likely a read error. The V call is TRBV6-2 or TRBV6-3, the J call TRBJ2-1, with 10 bases that match TRBD2. There are 15 residues in the CDR3. Trimming cost V 7 bases and J 3 bases; bases outside gene matches: 6. CDR1 MNHEY and CDR2 SVGEGT come from the germline V gene. CDR3 sequence (DNA): TGTGCCAGCAAGACTAGCGGGCCTAACTACAATGAGCAGTTCCTC. It yields the protein CASKTSGPNYNEQFL.

The chain is built from TRBV5-1 and TRBJ2-3, with D tentatively TRBD2 (8 bases). CDR1 is SGHRS, CDR2 YFSETQ, per germline. The CDR3 loop spans 17 amino acids. V was trimmed by 3 bases and J by 2 bases, leaving 19 bases between them. The CDR3: CASSSGGQGGITDTQYF. Here the CDR3 DNA reads TGCGCCAGCAGCTCGGGAGGGCAGGGGGGAATCACAGATACGCAGTATTTT.

This clonotype was seen more than once but under ten times. The chain has TRBV6-1 and TRBJ2-7; 7 bases agree with TRBD2. The CDR3 totals 15 residues. Germline V gene sequence: CDR1 MNHNS, CDR2 SASEGT. Trimming at V came to 0 bases and at J to 3 bases, leaving 5 bases not matched to a gene. Here the CDR3 DNA reads TGTGCCAGCAGTGAAGCTAATTCGGGGGGCTACGAGCAGTACTTC. Translated, it gives CASSEANSGGYEQYF.

This clonotype was detected many times. The chain has TRBV5-1 and TRBJ2-7, with 14 bases fitting TRBD2. With V trimmed by 4 bases and J by 3 bases, 0 bases remained unmatched. The germline V gene encodes CDR1 SGHRS and CDR2 YFSETQ. The CDR3 has 14 residues. DNA of the CDR3: TGCGCCAGCAGCGGGACTAGCGGGAGCTACGAGCAGTACTTC. It specifies CASSGTSGSYEQYF.

The gene calls are TRBV14 and TRBJ1-4; D perhaps matches TRBD1 (5 bases). Trimming cost V 3 bases and J 7 bases, with 15 bases left between them. This CDR3 contains 15 residues. CDR1 and CDR2 from the germline V gene are SGHDN and FVKESK. CDR3 region: CASSQTGGISEKLFF. Written as DNA, the CDR3 is TGTGCCAGCAGCCAGACTGGGGGAATAAGTGAAAAACTGTTTTTT.

This clonotype came up many times. The rearrangement joins TRBV12-3 or TRBV12-4 to TRBJ1-2; TRBD1 aligns across 9 bases. The CDR3 covers 14 residues. Unmatched junction bases numbered 9, after V lost 5 bases and J lost 8 bases. CDR3 sequence: CASSPGQGIYGYTF. The CDR3 region has the DNA TGTGCCAGCAGTCCGGGACAGGGCATATACGGCTACACCTTC.

Of note for this clonotype: Possible read error: a much larger clone is one base away. This rearrangement joins TRBV29-1 to TRBJ2-1, with 8 positions matching TRBD1. Germline CDR1 SQVTM, CDR2 ANQGSEA. This CDR3 is 15 amino acids long. As DNA, the CDR3 is TGCAGCGCGCCCGAGGGGACAGGCGTCTACAATGAGCAGTCCTTC. This sequence encodes CSAPEGTGVYNEQSF.

By frequency in the sample, this clonotype is medium-sized. The V call is TRBV12-3 or TRBV12-4, the J call TRBJ2-2, with 8 bases that match TRBD1. The CDR3 extends over 17 amino acids. Germline trimming cut 5 bases from V and 6 bases from J; bases unmatched to any gene: 14. CDR3 sequence: CASSPDQRTGTPGELFF. CDR3 nucleotide sequence: TGTGCCAGCAGTCCCGACCAAAGGACAGGGACCCCCGGGGAGCTGTTTTTT.

V gene TRBV6-1 combines with J gene TRBJ1-2, with D maybe TRBD1 (6 bases). Trimming took 7 bases from V and 4 from J, leaving 19 bases between them. The length of the CDR3 is 15 residues. Per the germline V gene, CDR1 is MNHNS and CDR2 is SASEGT. The CDR3 spells CASIRDMGGGYGYTF. CDR3 bases: TGTGCCAGCATCCGGGACATGGGTGGCGGCTATGGCTACACCTTC.

At least ten counts were recorded for this clonotype. The chain has TRBV10-3 and TRBJ2-7, with 8 bases that match TRBD1. CDR3 length: 11 amino acids. The germline V gene has CDR1 ENHRY and CDR2 SYGVKD. V gave up 11 bases and J gave up 4 bases; unmatched junction bases: 4. The CDR3 DNA reads TGTGCCGTCGACAGGGGTTACGAGCAGTACTTC. The encoded protein is CAVDRGYEQYF.

In its sample, this clonotype was seen many times. The chain links TRBV25-1 to TRBJ2-1; a weak D match, TRBD1 (6 bases). The germline V and J ends were trimmed by 3 bases and 0 bases, with 12 bases remaining between them. The CDR3 consists of 16 residues. In germline, CDR1 is MGHDK, CDR2 SYGVNS. CDR3 sequence (DNA): TGTGCCAGCAGTGACAAGACAGGAAGCTCCTACAATGAGCAGTTCTTC. This sequence encodes CASSDKTGSSYNEQFF.

To note about this clonotype: A far larger clone is off by one base, so a read error is likely. This chain joins TRBV7-9 and TRBJ2-7, with 7 nucleotides matching TRBD1. CDR1 is SEHNR and CDR2 is FQNEAQ in the germline V gene (reference sequence). V lost 7 bases to trimming and J lost 6 bases; unmatched junction nucleotides: 9. CDR3 length: 13 amino acids. This chain's CDR3 is CASITRDSVEQYF. The DNA of the CDR3 is TGTGCCAGCATCACACGGGACAGTGTCGAGCAGTACTTC. Based on the CDR3 plus reference TRBV7-9 and TRBJ2-7, the full variable domain is DTGVSQNPRHKITKRGQNVTFRCDPISEHNRLYWYRQTLGQGPEFLTYFQNEAQLEKSRLLSDRFSAERPKGSFSTLEIQRTEQGDSAMYLCASITRDSVEQYFGPGTRLTVT.

This clonotype was detected many times. The rearrangement joins TRBV11-2 to TRBJ2-7; possibly TRBD1 for D (5 bases). Per germline, CDR1 SGHAT and CDR2 FQNNGV. V was cut by 5 bases and J by 1 base, with 12 bases left in between. The CDR3 is 14 amino acids. The DNA for the CDR3 is TGTGCCAGCAGCCGTGCCCCAGGGTCCTACGAGCAGTACTTC. Translated, it gives CASSRAPGSYEQYF.

This clonotype was recorded many times. The rearrangement links TRBV7-2 to TRBJ2-5; 8 bases line up with TRBD2. Per germline, CDR1 SGHTA and CDR2 FQGNSA. V dropped 3 bases and J dropped 5; count of bases not matched to a gene: 8. CDR3 length: 15 amino acids. CDR3 sequence (DNA): TGTGCCAGCAGCTTTGCGGGAGGCCTAGGGGAGACCCAGTACTTC. It is translated as CASSFAGGLGETQYF.

Concerning this clonotype: A far larger clone is only one base removed, so a read error is likely. The CDR3 DNA is TGTGCCAGTTTAGCGGGAGGGCCCTACAATGAGCAGCTCTTC. Its protein product is CASLAGGPYNEQLF. This sequence joins TRBV7-2 and TRBJ2-1; 11 bases line up with TRBD2. Germline assignment: CDR1 SGHTA and CDR2 FQGNSA. This CDR3 is 14 amino acids long.